The clone carrying this T cell receptor (beta chain) has more than one count but fewer than ten. What it recognizes is unknown. 13 Jbeta primers and 60 Vbeta primers were used for the PCR. Here immunoSEQ multiplex PCR was the method, and the copy in TCRdb shows in-frame clones only, minus some. The profile shows 90,000 to 150,000 clones, roughly 78% of them singletons. The germline gives CDR1 SNHLY, CDR2 FYNNEI. The CDR3 spans 14 residues. V was shortened by 7 bases and J by 0 bases, with 12 bases between the two germline ends. Donors counted as nominally healthy when sampled, yet unrecorded immune exposures were likely. This sample stems from a study of cytomegalovirus exposure and HLA in healthy donors. Study outcomes and limitations: With later analysis, a missense DCLRE1C variant became linked to TCR beta V- and J-gene trimming. Presence/absence comparisons presumed near-even sequencing depth among donors.

This chain connects TRBV2 to TRBJ1-2; D ambiguous. Sequenced: PBMCs. The TCR was taken from a woman aged 25 to 45 in good health and CMV-seropositive. In DNA form, the CDR3 reads TGTGCCAGCACCCCACCGGGGACTAACTATGGCTACACCTTC. Protein product: CASTPPGTNYGYTF. The whole variable domain, remainder taken from reference TRBV2 and TRBJ1-2, is EPEVTQTPSHQVTQMGQEVILRCVPISNHLYFYWYRQILGQKVEFLVSFYNNEISEKSEIFDDQFSVERPDGSNFTLKIRSTKLEDSAMYFCASTPPGTNYGYTFGSGTRLTVV.